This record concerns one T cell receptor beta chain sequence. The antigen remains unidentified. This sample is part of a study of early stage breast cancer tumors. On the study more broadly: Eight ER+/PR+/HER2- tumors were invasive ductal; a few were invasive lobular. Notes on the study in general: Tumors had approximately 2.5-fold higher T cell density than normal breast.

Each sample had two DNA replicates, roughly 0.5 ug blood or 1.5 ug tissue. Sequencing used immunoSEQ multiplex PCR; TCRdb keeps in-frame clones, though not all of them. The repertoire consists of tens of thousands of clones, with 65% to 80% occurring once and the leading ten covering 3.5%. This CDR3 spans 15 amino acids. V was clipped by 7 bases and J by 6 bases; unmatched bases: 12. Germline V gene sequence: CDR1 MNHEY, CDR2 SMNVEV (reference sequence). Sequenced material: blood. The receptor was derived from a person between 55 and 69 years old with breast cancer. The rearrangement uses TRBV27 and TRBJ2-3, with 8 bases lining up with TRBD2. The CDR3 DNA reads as TGTGCCAGCACCTCAACTAGCGGCCCCGGGGATACGCAGTATTTT. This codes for CASTSTSGPGDTQYF.